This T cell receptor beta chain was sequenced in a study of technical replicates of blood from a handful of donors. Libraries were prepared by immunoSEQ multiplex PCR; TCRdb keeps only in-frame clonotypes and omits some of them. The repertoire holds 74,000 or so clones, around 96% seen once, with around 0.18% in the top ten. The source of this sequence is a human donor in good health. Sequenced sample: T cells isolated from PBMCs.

The CDR3 loop reads CASSPLQSPYNEQFF. The CDR3 nucleotides are TGTGCCAGCAGCCCCCTACAGTCCCCGTACAATGAGCAGTTCTTC. The V and J genes are TRBV7-9 and TRBJ2-1; D unclear. This CDR3 is built from 15 residues. Germline CDR1 SEHNR, CDR2 FQNEAQ (reference sequence). Trimming shortened V by 5 bases and J by 4 bases, and 15 bases separated the two germline ends.